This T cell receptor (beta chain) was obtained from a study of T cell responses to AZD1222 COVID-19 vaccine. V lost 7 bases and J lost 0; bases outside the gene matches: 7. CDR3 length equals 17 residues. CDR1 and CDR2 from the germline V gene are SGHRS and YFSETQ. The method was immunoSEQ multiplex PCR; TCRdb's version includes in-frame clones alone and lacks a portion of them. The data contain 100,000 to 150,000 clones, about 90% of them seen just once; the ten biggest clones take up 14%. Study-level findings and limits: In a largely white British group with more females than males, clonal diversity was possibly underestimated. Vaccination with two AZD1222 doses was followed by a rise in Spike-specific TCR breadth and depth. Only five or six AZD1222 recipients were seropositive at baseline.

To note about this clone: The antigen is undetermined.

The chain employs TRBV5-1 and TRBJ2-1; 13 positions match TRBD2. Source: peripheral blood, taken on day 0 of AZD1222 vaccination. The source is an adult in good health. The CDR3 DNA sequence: TGCGCCAGCGCGGGACTAGCGGGGACAAGCTCCTACAATGAGCAGTTCTTC. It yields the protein CASAGLAGTSSYNEQFF.